This T cell receptor beta chain was observed in a study of cytomegalovirus exposure and HLA in healthy donors. The study's findings and limits: Later analysis revealed greater clonal expansion in HLA-associated TCR beta chains than in equally common others. An analysis that was carried out later associated 16,951 TCR beta sequences with HLA alleles at 0.05 false discovery rate. Usually a TCR sequence was rare, but some public TCRs were found in many donors. Researchers reportedly found TCR beta sequences accurately predicted most subjects' HLA-A and HLA-B alleles.

This PCR relied on a set of 60 Vbeta primers and 13 Jbeta primers. Libraries were prepared by immunoSEQ multiplex PCR; TCRdb keeps only in-frame clonotypes and omits some of them. The sample yields 70,000 or so clones, of which the top ten take up under 0.9%. Trimming removed 7 bases at V and 6 bases at J, with 18 bases between. Germline assignment: CDR1 MNHEY and CDR2 SVGAGI. This CDR3 comprises 14 residues. To note about this clone: What it recognizes is unknown.

The sample was PBMCs. This rearrangement joins TRBV6-5 to TRBJ1-1; D not certain. The source of this sequence is a boy younger than 18 in good health and CMV-seronegative. The CDR3 loop is CASTAPGPVPEAFF. In DNA, the CDR3 is TGTGCCAGCACCGCCCCAGGTCCGGTCCCTGAAGCTTTCTTT.